This is a list of T cell receptor beta chains from one sample in a study of control samples from healthy donors and cancer patients. Clones were read by immunoSEQ multiplex PCR, and TCRdb kept only the in-frame ones, dropping some. This sample has around 100,000 clones, with around 88% found just once. Sequenced sample: blood. Every receptor here comes from a man younger than 40 in good health. Each CDR3 is given with its conserved first and last residue. Each record gives: clone size, J gene, V gene, D gene, CDR3 protein, CDR3 DNA. The D gene is left open where the match is weak. The size entry is marked missing in some rows and otherwise reads once, few, many or a size class.

clone_size: .
j_call: TRBJ2-7
v_call: TRBV3-1/TRBV3-2
d_call: .
cdr3_aa: CASTYGTSISEQYF
cdr3_nt: TGTGCCAGCACATACGGGACTTCAATTAGCGAGCAGTACTTC

clone_size: .
j_call: TRBJ2-2
v_call: TRBV7-9
d_call: TRBD1
cdr3_aa: CASRLGQANTGELFF
cdr3_nt: TGTGCCAGCAGATTGGGACAGGCGAACACCGGGGAGCTGTTTTTT

clone_size: once
j_call: TRBJ2-2
v_call: TRBV18
d_call: .
cdr3_aa: CASSPLQDTTGELFF
cdr3_nt: TGTGCCAGCTCACCCTTACAGGACACAACCGGGGAGCTGTTTTTT

clone_size: .
j_call: TRBJ2-3
v_call: TRBV2
d_call: TRBD2
cdr3_aa: CASRAGTSPTDTQYF
cdr3_nt: TGTGCCAGCAGGGCCGGGACTAGCCCCACAGATACGCAGTATTTT

clone_size: .
j_call: TRBJ2-1
v_call: TRBV18
d_call: .
cdr3_aa: CASSRRDFDNEQFF
cdr3_nt: TGTGCCAGCTCCAGACGGGACTTCGACAATGAGCAGTTCTTC

clone_size: .
j_call: TRBJ2-2
v_call: TRBV7-9
d_call: .
cdr3_aa: CASTPGTNNGELFF
cdr3_nt: TGTGCCAGCACTCCCGGGACAAATAACGGGGAGCTGTTTTTT

clone_size: .
j_call: TRBJ2-1
v_call: TRBV6-2/TRBV6-3
d_call: TRBD2
cdr3_aa: CASSYNPTSGSIDEQFF
cdr3_nt: TGTGCCAGCAGTTACAATCCGACTAGCGGGAGTATAGATGAGCAGTTCTTC

clone_size: few
j_call: TRBJ1-2
v_call: TRBV6-5
d_call: TRBD1
cdr3_aa: CASSYHPTGDYGYTF
cdr3_nt: TGTGCCAGCAGTTACCACCCGACAGGGGACTATGGCTACACCTTC

clone_size: .
j_call: TRBJ1-1
v_call: TRBV19
d_call: .
cdr3_aa: CASSQGNTEAFF
cdr3_nt: TGTGCCAGTAGTCAGGGGAACACTGAAGCTTTCTTT

clone_size: .
j_call: TRBJ2-7
v_call: TRBV5-6
d_call: TRBD1
cdr3_aa: CASSKLDREKGSEYF
cdr3_nt: TGTGCCAGCAGCAAATTGGACAGGGAAAAAGGAAGTGAGTACTTC

clone_size: .
j_call: TRBJ1-1
v_call: TRBV29-1
d_call: .
cdr3_aa: CSVPTAPGPEAFF
cdr3_nt: TGCAGCGTTCCGACAGCGCCGGGGCCAGAAGCTTTCTTT

clone_size: .
j_call: TRBJ2-7
v_call: TRBV7-2
d_call: TRBD2
cdr3_aa: CASSMGGLAGEQYF
cdr3_nt: TGTGCCAGCAGCATGGGGGGACTAGCTGGCGAGCAGTACTTC

clone_size: .
j_call: TRBJ1-1
v_call: TRBV30
d_call: .
cdr3_aa: CAWTGLSNTEAFF
cdr3_nt: TGTGCCTGGACCGGATTATCGAACACTGAAGCTTTCTTT

clone_size: .
j_call: TRBJ2-7
v_call: TRBV27
d_call: TRBD1
cdr3_aa: CASRNTGDEQYF
cdr3_nt: TGTGCCAGCAGAAACACAGGGGACGAGCAGTACTTC

clone_size: .
j_call: TRBJ1-5
v_call: TRBV6-2/TRBV6-3
d_call: .
cdr3_aa: CASSYSGGGSNQPQHF
cdr3_nt: TGTGCCAGCAGTTACTCTGGGGGCGGCAGCAATCAGCCCCAGCATTTT

clone_size: .
j_call: TRBJ2-2
v_call: TRBV11-2
d_call: .
cdr3_aa: CAGGKTNTGELFF
cdr3_nt: TGTGCCGGGGGGAAAACGAACACCGGGGAGCTGTTTTTT

clone_size: .
j_call: TRBJ2-5
v_call: TRBV30
d_call: TRBD2
cdr3_aa: CAWSTGGGETQYF
cdr3_nt: TGTGCCTGGAGTACGGGAGGGGGTGAGACCCAGTACTTC

clone_size: .
j_call: TRBJ1-4
v_call: TRBV9
d_call: .
cdr3_aa: CASSPRLATNEKLFF
cdr3_nt: TGTGCCAGCAGCCCCCGTCTAGCAACTAATGAAAAACTGTTTTTT

clone_size: once
j_call: TRBJ2-1
v_call: TRBV21-1
d_call: .
cdr3_aa: CASSNHRAPGTEFSGDEQFF
cdr3_nt: TGTGCCAGCAGCAACCACCGGGCACCCGGGACAGAGTTTTCTGGGGATGAGCAGTTCTTC

clone_size: .
j_call: TRBJ2-1
v_call: TRBV7-9
d_call: .
cdr3_aa: CASSFPPGAGSYNEQFF
cdr3_nt: TGTGCCAGCAGCTTCCCCCCAGGGGCGGGCTCCTACAATGAGCAGTTCTTC

clone_size: once
j_call: TRBJ2-7
v_call: TRBV7-2
d_call: .
cdr3_aa: CASSPRGTQLGEQYF
cdr3_nt: TGTGCCAGCAGCCCACGGGGGACGCAGCTCGGCGAGCAGTACTTC

clone_size: .
j_call: TRBJ2-1
v_call: TRBV4-3
d_call: TRBD1
cdr3_aa: CASSQTLTGGIRNEQFF
cdr3_nt: TGCGCCAGCAGCCAAACCCTGACAGGGGGAATAAGGAATGAGCAGTTCTTC

clone_size: .
j_call: TRBJ2-3
v_call: TRBV2
d_call: .
cdr3_aa: CASTTEAGRDTQYF
cdr3_nt: TGTGCCAGCACGACAGAGGCAGGTCGGGATACGCAGTATTTT

clone_size: .
j_call: TRBJ2-5
v_call: TRBV4-1
d_call: .
cdr3_aa: CASSQEARGSWETQYF
cdr3_nt: TGCGCCAGCAGCCAAGAGGCGCGAGGGAGTTGGGAGACCCAGTACTTC

clone_size: .
j_call: TRBJ2-2
v_call: TRBV7-3
d_call: .
cdr3_aa: CASSPPYGTPPVGLKEAGELFF
cdr3_nt: TGTGCCAGCAGCCCACCATACGGGACACCCCCGGTCGGGCTGAAGGAGGCCGGGGAGCTGTTTTTT

clone_size: few
j_call: TRBJ1-6
v_call: TRBV19
d_call: TRBD1
cdr3_aa: CASSMFGQAQISPLHF
cdr3_nt: TGTGCCAGTAGTATGTTCGGACAGGCGCAAATCTCACCCCTCCACTTT

clone_size: .
j_call: TRBJ2-7
v_call: TRBV6-2/TRBV6-3
d_call: .
cdr3_aa: CASSYEQWFSYEQYF
cdr3_nt: TGTGCCAGCAGTTACGAGCAATGGTTTTCCTACGAGCAGTACTTC